This entry concerns a single T cell receptor (beta chain). Its antigen remains unidentified. Patients were ruled out by autoimmune disease history or systemic immunosuppression. These data originate in a study of OX40 agonist ivuxolimab in advanced cancers. Study at large: Subjects had a mean age of approximately 60 years, with a range of 23 to 79; around 83% were male.

The method was immunoSEQ multiplex PCR; TCRdb's version includes in-frame clones alone and lacks a portion of them. The data contain about 72,000 clones, roughly four fifths of them singletons. This CDR3 is 13 amino acids long. V was shortened by 0 bases and J by 6 bases, with 7 bases between the two germline ends. Germline V CDR1 and CDR2: SGHRS, YFSETQ. Study-level findings and limits: CD4+ T cells averaged fewer expanded clones than CD8+ T cells.

Sequences were derived from CD4+ or CD8+ T cells sorted from blood, sampled in a trial of the OX40 agonist ivuxolimab. This chain uses TRBV5-1 with TRBJ1-5, with a possible D match to TRBD1 (6 bases). This receptor was taken from an adult with an advanced solid tumor such as melanoma, head and neck, liver or kidney cancer. CDR3 amino acids: CASSLGGLQPQHF. As DNA, the CDR3 is TGCGCCAGCAGCTTGGGGGGGCTTCAGCCCCAGCATTTT.